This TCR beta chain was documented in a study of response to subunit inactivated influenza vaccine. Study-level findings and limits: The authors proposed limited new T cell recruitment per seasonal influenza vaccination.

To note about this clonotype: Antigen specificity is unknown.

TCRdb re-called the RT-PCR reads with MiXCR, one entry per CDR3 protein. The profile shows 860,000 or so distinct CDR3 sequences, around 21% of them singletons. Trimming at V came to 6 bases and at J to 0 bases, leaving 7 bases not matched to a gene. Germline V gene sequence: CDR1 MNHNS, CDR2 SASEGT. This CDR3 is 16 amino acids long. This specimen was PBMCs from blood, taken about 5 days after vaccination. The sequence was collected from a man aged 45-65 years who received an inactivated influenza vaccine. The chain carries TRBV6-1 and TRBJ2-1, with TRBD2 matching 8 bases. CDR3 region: CASSLTLAVSYNEQFF. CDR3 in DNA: TGTGCCAGCAGCCTAACACTAGCGGTCTCCTACAATGAGCAGTTCTTC.